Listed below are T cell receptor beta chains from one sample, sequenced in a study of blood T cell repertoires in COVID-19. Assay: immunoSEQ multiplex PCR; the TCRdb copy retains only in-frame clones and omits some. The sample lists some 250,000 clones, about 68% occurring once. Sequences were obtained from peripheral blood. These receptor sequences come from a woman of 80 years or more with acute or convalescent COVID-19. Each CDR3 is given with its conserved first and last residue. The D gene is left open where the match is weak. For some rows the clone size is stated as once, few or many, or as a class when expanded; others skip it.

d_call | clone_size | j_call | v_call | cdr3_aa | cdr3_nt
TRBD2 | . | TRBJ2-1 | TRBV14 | CASSQPGLSSNEQFF | TGTGCCAGCAGCCAGCCGGGACTATCCAGTAATGAGCAGTTCTTC
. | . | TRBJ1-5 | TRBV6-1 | CASSEAVGVRQPQHF | TGTGCCAGCAGTGAAGCGGTAGGGGTGAGGCAGCCCCAGCATTTT
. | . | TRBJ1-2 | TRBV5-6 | CASSLTAAYGYTF | TGTGCCAGCAGCCTGACAGCCGCCTATGGCTACACCTTC
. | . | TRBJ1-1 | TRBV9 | CASSVVSQNTEAFF | TGTGCCAGCAGCGTAGTCAGTCAGAACACTGAAGCTTTCTTT
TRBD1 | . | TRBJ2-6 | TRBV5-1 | CASSRDRANSGANVLTF | TGCGCCAGCAGCCGGGACAGGGCAAACTCTGGGGCCAACGTCCTGACTTTC
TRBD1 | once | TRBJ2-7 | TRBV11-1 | CASSPARGLNEQYF | TGTGCCAGCAGCCCCGCCAGGGGGCTGAACGAGCAGTACTTC
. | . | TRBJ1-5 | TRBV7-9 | CASSLSISNQPQHF | TGTGCCAGCAGCTTATCAATTAGCAATCAGCCCCAGCATTTT
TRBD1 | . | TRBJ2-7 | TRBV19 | CASSYPGQASYEQYF | TGTGCCAGTAGTTACCCGGGACAGGCGTCCTACGAGCAGTACTTC
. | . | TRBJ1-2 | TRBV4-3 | CASSLGHTTNYGYTF | TGCGCCAGCAGCCTAGGACACACAACTAACTATGGCTACACCTTC
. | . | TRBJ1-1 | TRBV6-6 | CASSYGLQNTEAFF | TGTGCCAGCAGTTACGGGCTACAGAACACTGAAGCTTTCTTT
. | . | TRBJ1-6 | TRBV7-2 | CASSLVDKATSPLHF | TGTGCCAGCAGCTTAGTGGACAAAGCGACTTCACCCCTCCACTTT
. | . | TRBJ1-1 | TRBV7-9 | CASSLGVRLGAEAFF | TGTGCCAGCAGCTTAGGTGTCAGGTTAGGTGCTGAAGCTTTCTTT
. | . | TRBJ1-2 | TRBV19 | CASSTSTESLYGYTF | TGTGCCAGTAGTACGTCGACAGAGTCCCTCTATGGCTACACCTTC
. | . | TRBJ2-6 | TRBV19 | CASTSWGAGANVLTF | TGTGCCAGTACCTCATGGGGGGCTGGGGCCAACGTCCTGACTTTC
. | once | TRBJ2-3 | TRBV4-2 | CASSQEYLSSASTDTQYF | TGTGCCAGCAGCCAAGAATATCTCTCTAGCGCAAGCACAGATACGCAGTATTTT
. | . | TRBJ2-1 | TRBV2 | CASSSTLLVDGGHNEQFF | TGTGCCAGCAGTTCGACTCTTCTAGTCGACGGCGGGCACAATGAGCAGTTCTTC
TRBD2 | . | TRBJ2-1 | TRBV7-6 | CASSPRGGQHNEQFF | TGTGCCAGCAGCCCCCGGGGGGGCCAACACAATGAGCAGTTCTTC
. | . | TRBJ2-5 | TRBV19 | CASSIMGEGETQYF | TGTGCCAGTAGTATTATGGGCGAGGGAGAGACCCAGTACTTC
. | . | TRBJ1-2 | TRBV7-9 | CASSLRTALSPNYGYTF | TGTGCCAGCAGCTTAAGGACAGCCCTATCCCCTAACTATGGCTACACCTTC
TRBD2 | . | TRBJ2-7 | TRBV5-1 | CASSSGTSGGVYEQYF | TGCGCCAGCAGCTCCGGGACTAGCGGGGGGGTGTACGAGCAGTACTTC
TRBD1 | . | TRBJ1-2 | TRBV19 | CASSGTGWAYGYTF | TGTGCCAGTAGTGGGACAGGGTGGGCCTATGGCTACACCTTC
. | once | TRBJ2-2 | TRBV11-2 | CASSVTRSGELFF | TGTGCCAGCAGCGTCACTAGGTCCGGGGAGCTGTTTTTT
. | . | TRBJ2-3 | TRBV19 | CASSMLMRDTQYF | TGTGCCAGTAGTATGCTAATGCGTGATACGCAGTATTTT
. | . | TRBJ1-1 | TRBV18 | CASSRQYEAFF | TGTGCCAGCTCAAGACAGTATGAAGCTTTCTTT
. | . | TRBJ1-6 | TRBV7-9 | CASSSFGNLTLHF | TGTGCCAGCAGCTCCTTCGGGAATCTGACCCTCCACTTT
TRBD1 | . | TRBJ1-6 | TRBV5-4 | CASSWGQGEGSPLHF | TGTGCCAGCAGCTGGGGACAGGGGGAGGGATCACCCCTCCACTTT
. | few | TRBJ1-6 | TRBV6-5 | CASSSPGSPLHF | TGTGCCAGCAGTTCACCGGGGTCACCCCTCCACTTT
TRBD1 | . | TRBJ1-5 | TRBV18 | CASSRDRANQPQHF | TGTGCCAGCTCAAGGGACAGGGCTAATCAGCCCCAGCATTTT
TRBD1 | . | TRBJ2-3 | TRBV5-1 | CASSLGGGLLTDTQYF | TGCGCCAGCAGCTTGGGAGGGGGCCTACTCACAGATACGCAGTATTTT
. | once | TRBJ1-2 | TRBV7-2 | CASSLSGAVYGYTF | TGTGCCAGCAGCTTATCTGGGGCCGTGTATGGCTACACCTTC
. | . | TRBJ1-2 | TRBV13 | CASSLEPGLNGYTF | TGTGCCAGCAGCTTAGAACCGGGACTGAATGGCTACACCTTC
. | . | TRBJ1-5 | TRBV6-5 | CASSYSRSNQPQHF | TGTGCCAGCAGTTACTCGCGTAGCAATCAGCCCCAGCATTTT
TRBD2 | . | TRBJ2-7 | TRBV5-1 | CASRELAASYEQYF | TGCGCCAGCAGGGAACTAGCGGCCTCCTACGAGCAGTACTTC
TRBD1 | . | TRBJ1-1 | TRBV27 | CASSLITQGRGTEAFF | TGTGCCAGCAGCCTTATCACACAGGGGCGAGGCACTGAAGCTTTCTTT
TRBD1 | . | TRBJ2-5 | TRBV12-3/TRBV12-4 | CASSFRDSGTQYF | TGTGCCAGCAGCTTCAGGGACAGTGGGACCCAGTACTTC
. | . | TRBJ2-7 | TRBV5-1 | CASSTRYPYEQYF | TGCGCCAGCAGCACACGATATCCCTACGAGCAGTACTTC
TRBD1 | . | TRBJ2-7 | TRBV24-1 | CATAYPGTAPYEQYF | TGTGCCACTGCCTACCCCGGGACAGCCCCCTACGAGCAGTACTTC
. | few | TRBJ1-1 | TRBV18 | CASSPPGTKNTEAFF | TGTGCCAGCTCACCACCCGGGACAAAGAACACTGAAGCTTTCTTT
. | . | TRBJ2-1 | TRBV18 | CATKMRAGAPNEQFF | TGTGCCACCAAGATGAGGGCGGGGGCCCCTAATGAGCAGTTCTTC
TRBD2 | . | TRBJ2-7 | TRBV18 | CASSPPSSGGHEQYF | TGTGCCAGCTCACCACCATCTAGCGGGGGCCACGAGCAGTACTTC
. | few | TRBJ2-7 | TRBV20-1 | CSASSSSTRYEQYF | TGCAGTGCTAGTTCGTCTAGTACGAGATACGAGCAGTACTTC
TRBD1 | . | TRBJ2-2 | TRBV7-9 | CASSLQAQGAGELFF | TGTGCCAGCAGCTTACAGGCTCAGGGGGCCGGGGAGCTGTTTTTT
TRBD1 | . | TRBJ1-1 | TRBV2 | CASKTGGWGEAFF | TGTGCCAGCAAGACAGGGGGCTGGGGTGAAGCTTTCTTT
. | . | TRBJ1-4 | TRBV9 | CASSVGQASNEKLFF | TGTGCCAGCAGCGTAGGACAGGCGTCTAATGAAAAACTGTTTTTT
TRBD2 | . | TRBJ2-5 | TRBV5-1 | CASSRTSFWETQYF | TGCGCCAGCAGTAGGACTAGCTTTTGGGAGACCCAGTACTTC
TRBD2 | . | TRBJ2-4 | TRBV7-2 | CASSLGRGAKRLAKNIQYF | TGTGCCAGCAGCTTAGGGCGGGGGGCCAAAAGACTAGCCAAAAACATTCAGTACTTC
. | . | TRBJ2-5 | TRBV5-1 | CASSPGGGEETQYF | TGCGCCAGCAGCCCCGGTGGAGGGGAAGAGACCCAGTACTTC